This TCR beta chain was captured in a study of blood T cell repertoires in COVID-19. About the research overall: Samples came from the United States, Italy and Spain, spanning acute and convalescent COVID-19. Sources were T cells, B-cell-depleted T cells, or PBMCs; the material itself was cDNA or gDNA.

Per the study methods: Reference gene primer amplification in the assay estimated nucleated cell counts. Here immunoSEQ multiplex PCR was the method, and the copy in TCRdb shows in-frame clones only, minus some. V, J and clone size are taken as reported in that table, and D and trimming were inferred from the DNA itself. The sample lists 300,000 to 400,000 clones, roughly 90% seen once, with about 7.3% in the top ten. The CDR3 contains 16 residues. The germline gives CDR1 WSHSY, CDR2 SAAADI. V lost 0 bases to trimming and J lost 1 base; unmatched junction nucleotides: 5. This TCR was sampled from a woman aged 65 to 85 with COVID-19, enrolled during active disease. The sequenced sample was peripheral blood. The rearrangement joins TRBV10-2 to TRBJ1-2, with TRBD1 matching 7 bases. CDR3 protein: CASSESGTALNYGYTF. CDR3 in DNA: TGCGCCAGCAGTGAGTCTGGGACAGCTCTTAACTATGGCTACACCTTC.